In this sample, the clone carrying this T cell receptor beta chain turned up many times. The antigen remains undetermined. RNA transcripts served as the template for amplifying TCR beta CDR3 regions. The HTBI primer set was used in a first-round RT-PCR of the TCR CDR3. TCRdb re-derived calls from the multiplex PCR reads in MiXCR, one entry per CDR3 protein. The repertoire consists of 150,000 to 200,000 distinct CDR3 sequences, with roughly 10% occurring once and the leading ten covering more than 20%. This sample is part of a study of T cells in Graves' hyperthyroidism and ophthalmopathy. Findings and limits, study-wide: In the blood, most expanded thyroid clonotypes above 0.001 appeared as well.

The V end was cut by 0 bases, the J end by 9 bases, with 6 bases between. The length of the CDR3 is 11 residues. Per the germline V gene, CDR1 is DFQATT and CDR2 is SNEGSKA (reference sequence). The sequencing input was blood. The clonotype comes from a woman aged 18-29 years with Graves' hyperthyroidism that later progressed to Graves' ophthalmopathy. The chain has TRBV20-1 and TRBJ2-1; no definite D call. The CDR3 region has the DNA TGCAGTGCTAGAGATCCCCCTGAGCAGTTCTTC. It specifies CSARDPPEQFF.